This T cell receptor (beta chain) comes out of a study of T cells in Graves' hyperthyroidism and ophthalmopathy. Whole-study findings and limits: Ophthalmopathy could be told apart from stable hyperthyroidism with a 13 V-J model.

Patients between 18 and 65 years old had hyperthyroidism, newly diagnosed and lasting under 2 months. Thyroid ultrasound and orbital computed tomography, with clinical symptoms and serum thyroxine and TRAb, informed diagnoses. Each 10 ml fresh peripheral blood draw supplied the PBMCs. From RNA transcripts, TCR beta CDR3 regions were amplified. During a first-round RT-PCR of the TCR CDR3, the HTBI primer set was used. TCRdb independently ran MiXCR on the multiplex PCR reads; one entry per CDR3 protein. Of 730,000 or so distinct CDR3 sequences listed, approximately 18% are singletons. CDR3 size: 15 residues. V was clipped by 3 bases and J by 4 bases, with 15 bases between them. CDR1 is MNHEY, CDR2 SVGAGI, per germline. This clonotype was seen a few times. Its antigen is unknown.

The receptor was isolated from a woman in her 50s with Graves' hyperthyroidism that later progressed to Graves' ophthalmopathy. The sequenced sample was blood. The chain employs TRBV6-5 and TRBJ1-2, with a tentative D call TRBD1 (6 bases). Here the CDR3 reads CASSYHPGESYGYTF. CDR3 DNA sequence: TGTGCCAGCAGTTATCACCCAGGGGAGAGCTATGGCTACACCTTC.